These 22 T cell receptor beta chains came from one sample sequenced in a study of identical twins. Via MiXCR, TCRdb re-called the 5' RACE reads, giving one row per CDR3 protein. The repertoire holds around 250,000 distinct CDR3 sequences, with 5.5% to 7% as singletons. These data were also reused for a study on yellow fever vaccine responses in identical twins.

Sequencing was done on a sample of memory (CD45RO+) T cells sorted from blood. Source of these receptors: a woman between 18 and 29 years old in good health.

The gene calls are TRBV15 and TRBJ2-5; the D gene could be TRBD1 or TRBD2 (5 bases each). The CDR3 length is 15 residues. Germline-derived CDR1 and CDR2 are LNHNV and YYDKDF (reference sequence). Trimming took 7 bases from V and 5 from J, leaving 20 bases between them. CDR3 coding DNA: TGTGCCACCACCTACACGGCCGGGACGCACGAGACCCAGTACTTC. It is translated as CATTYTAGTHETQYF.

This clonotype was observed at least ten times. V gene TRBV15 combines with J gene TRBJ1-5; tentative D call: TRBD1 (5 bases). The CDR3 runs 16 residues. With 0 bases removed from V and 3 bases from J, the gap between germline ends came to 12 bases. Germline values: CDR1 LNHNV, CDR2 YYDKDF (reference sequence). CDR3 nucleotide sequence: TGTGCCACCAGCAGAGATCTGGGGCAGACCAATCAGCCCCAGCATTTT. Amino acid sequence: CATSRDLGQTNQPQHF.

The chain uses TRBV12-1 and TRBJ2-1. TRBV12-1 is classified as a pseudogene. This CDR3 region has 14 residues. The CDR3 spells CASSFGLLYNEQFF. The CDR3 bases are TGTGCCAGCAGCTTTGGGCTCCTCTACAATGAGCAGTTCTTC.

This sequence joins TRBV13 and TRBJ2-7, with D unclear. Germline V gene data show CDR1 as PRHDT and CDR2 as FYEKMQ (reference sequence). This CDR3 region has 13 residues. The germline V and J ends were trimmed by 6 bases and 6 bases, with 15 bases remaining between them. The CDR3: CASRSWVSVEQYF. CDR3 coding DNA: TGTGCCAGCAGATCTTGGGTTTCGGTCGAGCAGTACTTC. Together with reference TRBV13 and TRBJ2-7, the CDR3 gives the full variable domain: AAGVIQSPRHLIKEKRETATLKCYPIPRHDTVYWYQQGPGQDPQFLISFYEKMQSDKGSIPDRFSAQQFSDYHSELNMSSLELGDSALYFCASRSWVSVEQYFGPGTRLTVT.

Ten or more counts support this clonotype. CDR3: CAITRGRPGEGTEAFF. CDR3 coding DNA: TGTGCCATCACCCGGGGACGGCCCGGGGAGGGAACTGAAGCTTTCTTT. The chain uses TRBV10-3 and TRBJ1-1; possibly TRBD1 for D (5 bases). This CDR3 is 16 amino acids long. Per germline, CDR1 ENHRY and CDR2 SYGVKD. With 7 bases removed from V and 5 bases from J, the gap between germline ends came to 23 bases.

The genes are TRBV20-1 and TRBJ1-4; D is unclear. Trimming removed 6 bases at V and 0 bases at J, with 11 bases between. Germline V gene sequence: CDR1 DFQATT, CDR2 SNEGSKA (reference sequence). The CDR3 loop spans 14 amino acids. The DNA of the CDR3 is TGCAGTGCGGACCCCAAGACAACTAATGAAAAACTGTTTTTT. This encodes CSADPKTTNEKLFF.

CDR3 nucleotide sequence: TGTGCCAGCAGTTTGGCCGGGACAGGGAGGTGGGGGAACACCGGGGAGCTGTTTTTT. It yields the protein CASSLAGTGRWGNTGELFF. V gene TRBV27 combines with J gene TRBJ2-2, with TRBD1 matching 9 bases. The J segment lost 1 base and the V segment lost 3 bases, leaving 12 bases of the junction unmatched. The CDR3 sequence is 19 residues long. The germline V gene has CDR1 MNHEY and CDR2 SMNVEV (reference sequence).

This clonotype was seen only a few times. The V gene is TRBV3-1, the J gene TRBJ2-1, with 7 bases lining up with TRBD2. Germline lookup yields CDR1 LGHDT and CDR2 YNNKEL (reference sequence). The V and J ends lost 5 bases and 0 bases, in that order; junction bases with no gene match: 16. The CDR3 covers 19 residues. The CDR3: CASSTLITGGKSSYNEQFF. The CDR3 DNA sequence: TGTGCCAGCAGCACCCTAATAACGGGAGGTAAAAGCTCCTACAATGAGCAGTTCTTC.

This sequence joins TRBV20-1 and TRBJ2-5, with D possibly being TRBD2 (7 bases). Trimming took 4 bases from V and 2 from J, leaving 17 bases between them. The length of the CDR3 is 15 residues. From germline, CDR1 is DFQATT and CDR2 SNEGSKA (reference sequence). The CDR3 DNA reads as TGCAGTGCTATGCCGGGGGGCACACGACAAGAGACCCAGTACTTC. Translation gives CSAMPGGTRQETQYF.

This clonotype was observed many times. V is TRBV20-1 and J is TRBJ2-6, with D unresolved. Trimming left V 0 bases short and J 4 bases short, with 13 bases between. Looked up from germline, CDR1 is DFQATT and CDR2 is SNEGSKA (reference sequence). CDR3 length: 16 amino acids. CDR3 DNA sequence: TGCAGTGCTAGAGATCTGGGCCCCGGCGGGGCCAACGTCCTGACTTTC. Translating it yields CSARDLGPGGANVLTF.

J is TRBJ1-4 and V is TRBV2, with TRBD1 identical over 9 bases. After removal of 3 bases from V and 9 bases from J, the junction contained 5 bases not matched to a gene. The CDR3 length is 14 residues. Germline CDR1 and CDR2: SNHLY and FYNNEI. CDR3 in DNA: TGTGCCAGCAGTGAGGACAGGGGCATTAAAAAACTGTTTTTT. This codes for CASSEDRGIKKLFF.

This chain links TRBV20-1 with TRBJ1-5; D gene unclear. The CDR3 consists of 14 residues. The germline gives CDR1 DFQATT, CDR2 SNEGSKA (reference sequence). V lost 3 bases to trimming and J lost 0 bases, with 9 bases between them. CDR3 in amino acids: CSASPGYSNQPQHF. CDR3 bases: TGCAGTGCTAGTCCGGGATATAGCAATCAGCCCCAGCATTTT.

V usage is TRBV2 and J usage is TRBJ1-2; D remains unclear. V lost 0 bases to trimming and J lost 4 bases, with 9 bases between them. CDR1 and CDR2 from the germline V gene are SNHLY and FYNNEI. The CDR3 loop spans 14 amino acids. This CDR3 is CASSEAYGIYGYTF. In nucleotides, the CDR3 is TGTGCCAGCAGTGAAGCGTACGGGATCTATGGCTACACCTTC.

The CDR3 region has the DNA TGTGCCAGCAGAATAGCGGGAGAGTACGAGCAGTACTTC. Translated, it gives CASRIAGEYEQYF. The chain employs TRBV6-1 and TRBJ2-7; 9 nucleotides line up with TRBD2. Germline V gene lookup returns CDR1 MNHNS and CDR2 SASEGT. Unmatched junction bases numbered 4, after V lost 6 bases and J lost 4 bases. The CDR3 loop spans 13 amino acids.

This sequence joins TRBV5-4 and TRBJ2-3; 10 positions agree with TRBD2. This CDR3 spans 17 amino acids. In germline, CDR1 is SGHNT, CDR2 YYREEE (reference sequence). V shed 0 bases and J 3 bases; nucleotides not matched to a gene: 7. The CDR3 region is CASSLGLAGAVTDTQYF. As DNA, the CDR3 is TGTGCCAGCAGCTTGGGTCTAGCGGGAGCCGTGACAGATACGCAGTATTTT.

This clonotype was detected ten times or more. The rearrangement links TRBV5-6 to TRBJ1-1; no firm D call. The CDR3 is 13 residues long. CDR1 and CDR2 from the germline V gene are SGHDT and YYEEEE. Deletions cut 1 base from V and 3 bases from J, with 7 bases between. CDR3 protein: CASSLLGDTEAFF. Written as DNA, the CDR3 is TGTGCCAGCAGCTTGTTGGGAGACACTGAAGCTTTCTTT.

This clonotype was seen a few times. The rearrangement uses TRBV6-1 and TRBJ1-5, with D perhaps TRBD1 (5 bases). Trimming took 8 bases from V and 6 from J, leaving 14 bases between them. Per germline, CDR1 MNHNS and CDR2 SASEGT. This CDR3 has 13 amino acids. The CDR3 protein is CASRGGIGQPQHF. CDR3 nucleotides: TGTGCCAGCCGGGGGGGGATCGGTCAGCCCCAGCATTTT.

This chain connects TRBV24-1 to TRBJ2-1; D is tentatively TRBD1 or TRBD2 (5 bases each). Trimming stripped 2 bases from V and 1 base from J, with 11 bases between. From germline, CDR1 is KGHDR and CDR2 SFDVKD. CDR3 length: 16 amino acids. DNA of the CDR3: TGTGCCACCAGTGATTACGGGGCCAATTCCTACAATGAGCAGTTCTTC. This sequence encodes CATSDYGANSYNEQFF.

Here the CDR3 reads CASSLRLAGESYNEQFF. The CDR3 coding sequence is TGTGCCAGCAGCCTAAGGCTAGCGGGAGAGTCTTACAATGAGCAGTTCTTC. The genes are TRBV11-2 and TRBJ2-1, with 10 nucleotides matching TRBD2. This CDR3 has 17 residues. The germline V gene encodes CDR1 SGHAT and CDR2 FQNNGV. Losses at the gene ends were 5 bases for V and 4 bases for J; bases not matched to a gene: 11. The complete variable domain, with remaining parts taken from reference TRBV11-2 and TRBJ2-1, reads EAGVAQSPRYKIIEKRQSVAFWCNPISGHATLYWYQQILGQGPKLLIQFQNNGVVDDSQLPKDRFSAERLKGVDSTLKIQPAKLEDSAVYLCASSLRLAGESYNEQFFGPGTRLTVL.

This clonotype was seen at least ten times. The CDR3 DNA follows: TGCGCCAGCAGCTTGGAAGCAGCCTACAATGAGCAGTTCTTC. Translation gives CASSLEAAYNEQFF. The chain uses TRBV5-1 and TRBJ2-1, with D unclear. V lost 0 bases and J 2 bases, leaving 6 bases between the germline ends. The germline V gene has CDR1 SGHRS and CDR2 YFSETQ. The CDR3 sequence is 14 residues long.

This clonotype was counted many times. The gene calls are TRBV5-1 and TRBJ1-2; TRBD1 aligns across 7 bases. V lost 3 bases to trimming and J lost 8 bases; unmatched junction nucleotides: 10. Germline V gives CDR1 SGHRS, CDR2 YFSETQ. The CDR3 sequence is 14 residues long. CDR3 DNA sequence: TGCGCCAGCAGCTGGGGACAGCCTGGGAGGGGCTACACCTTC. It codes for CASSWGQPGRGYTF.

The chain links TRBV24-1 to TRBJ2-3; D may be TRBD2 (5 bases). This CDR3 spans 15 amino acids. The V gene's germline CDR1 is KGHDR and CDR2 SFDVKD. V was clipped by 4 bases and J by 5 bases, with 15 bases between them. This CDR3 is CATSDRTRAEDTQYF. The DNA of the CDR3 is TGTGCCACCAGTGACAGGACGAGAGCGGAAGATACGCAGTATTTT.